The entry below describes one T cell receptor beta chain. For the second PCR, which ran for roughly 7 to 11 cycles, a sample-barcoded 5' primer and a J-beta primer mix were used. Every single cDNA molecule received a tag from a template-switch adaptor with 12 random nucleotides. TCRdb re-analysed the 5' RACE reads in MiXCR, keeping a single row per CDR3 protein. Among hundreds of thousands of distinct CDR3 sequences listed, approximately 44% were seen once. The CDR3 consists of 16 residues. Trimming removed 2 bases from V and 9 bases from J, with 20 bases in between. Germline V gene data show CDR1 as KGHSH and CDR2 as LQKENI. Per sample, no less than 6 micrograms of total RNA were extracted. The sample is drawn from a study of blood T cells in healthy people across ages.

This receptor was obtained from a man in his 60s in good health. The V gene is TRBV18, the J gene TRBJ1-5; tentatively, D is TRBD1 (5 bases). What was sequenced was blood. DNA of the CDR3: TGTGCCAGCTCACCAGTAGGGGCAGGTACCCAGCCGCCCCAGCATTTT. Translation: CASSPVGAGTQPPQHF.